This T cell receptor beta chain was documented in a study of beta chain features in type 1 diabetes. Study as a whole: Patients were similar to healthy donors in age and gender (as well as in cell yields). Study outcomes and limitations: TCRB CDR3s from Type 1 diabetes patients were moderately but significantly shorter in all four CD4+ subsets. The naive, central memory and Treg TCRB repertoires of patients appeared to be more similar to one another than those of healthy donors. Because the template was cDNA, high-expressing cells might be over-represented. Shorter templates might be favored by PCR, equally in patients and controls.

The CDR3 covers 13 residues. The germline gives CDR1 GTSNPN, CDR2 SVGIG (reference sequence). The V end lost 4 bases, the J end lost 5 bases, and 11 bases lay between the germline ends. This clone has only a few counts. Its cognate antigen is unknown. Expressed TCRB transcripts were sequenced, since all the RNA that had been isolated was reverse transcribed. Produced via immunoSEQ multiplex PCR; TCRdb's table is partial and in-frame only. Of some 700,000 clones detected, around 15% appear once; the ten largest clones hold about 0.02%. Sample: naive CD4+ T cells from blood. The clonotype originates from a man between 18 and 35 years old with type 1 diabetes. The gene calls are TRBV30 and TRBJ1-4; the D gene is possibly TRBD1 (6 bases). In nucleotides, the CDR3 is TGTGCCTGGACACAGAGGGGGAATGAAAAACTGTTTTTT. Amino acid sequence: CAWTQRGNEKLFF.